What follows describes a single T cell receptor (beta chain). As yet, its antigen is unknown. Germline-derived CDR1 and CDR2 are MNHEY and SMNVEV (reference sequence). The V segment lost 3 bases and the J segment 4 bases; nucleotides outside the gene matches: 9. The CDR3 runs 16 residues. This specimen belongs to a study of cytomegalovirus exposure and HLA in healthy donors. The PCR was carried out with 60 Vbeta primers and 13 Jbeta primers. Here immunoSEQ multiplex PCR was the method, and the copy in TCRdb shows in-frame clones only, minus some. Of 150,000 to 200,000 clones detected, 80% to 90% appear once; the ten largest clones hold 1.5% to 2%. Study findings and constraints: Versus the roughly 670-donor mean, an Asian-associated ancestry cluster reportedly showed fewer N-insertions in a later analysis. Previous analysis showed most TCR beta V segments were productive about 90% or about 30% of the time. In a later analysis, HLA-C alleles had the fewest associated TCRs, DRB1 alleles the most. Some public TCRs appeared in many individuals, while most sequences were rare.

The sequenced sample consisted of PBMCs. This chain links TRBV27 with TRBJ1-2; 9 bases are a match to TRBD1. This receptor was obtained from a woman in her late teens or twenties in good health and CMV-seronegative. CDR3 sequence: CASSLFPGQGSYGYTF. CDR3 in DNA: TGTGCCAGCAGTTTGTTTCCGGGACAGGGCAGCTATGGCTACACCTTC.